The rows below give T cell receptor beta chains drawn from one sample of a study of T cell responses to AZD1222 COVID-19 vaccine. The table came from immunoSEQ multiplex PCR; TCRdb's copy has only in-frame clones and leaves some out. Of some 180,000 clones in the sample, around 90% were seen once. The material sequenced was peripheral blood, taken 28 days after the second dose of the MenACWY control vaccine. The receptors derive from an adult who received the MenACWY meningococcal vaccine as a control. CDR3s include the opening cysteine and the closing phenylalanine or tryptophan. Fields, in order: V gene, clone size, D gene, J gene, CDR3 protein, CDR3 DNA. The D gene is left open where the match is weak. The size field is filled for only some rows; it gives once, few, many or a size class.

TRBV5-1,.,TRBD1,TRBJ1-5,CASQKTGDSNQPQHF,TGCGCCAGTCAAAAGACAGGGGATAGCAATCAGCCCCAGCATTTT
TRBV27,.,TRBD2,TRBJ2-3,CASSLMVGGPTDTQYF,TGTGCCAGCAGTCTAATGGTGGGAGGGCCAACAGATACGCAGTATTTT
TRBV19,.,TRBD1,TRBJ1-2,CASSTQTTGGYGYTF,TGTGCCAGTAGTACCCAGACAACAGGGGGATATGGCTACACCTTC
TRBV27,.,TRBD1,TRBJ1-2,CASSRQGPGGYTF,TGTGCCAGCAGCCGACAGGGGCCGGGCGGCTACACCTTC
TRBV20-1,.,.,TRBJ1-1,CSARYSEAFF,TGCAGTGCGAGGTATTCTGAAGCTTTCTTT
TRBV27,.,TRBD1,TRBJ2-5,CASSFGTGGETQYF,TGTGCCAGCAGTTTCGGGACAGGGGGAGAGACCCAGTACTTC
TRBV28,.,TRBD1,TRBJ1-5,CASSPLDRDNQPQHF,TGTGCCAGCAGTCCCTTGGACAGGGACAATCAGCCCCAGCATTTT
TRBV30,few,.,TRBJ1-3,CAWGRGGNTIYF,TGTGCCTGGGGCAGGGGCGGAAACACCATATATTTT
TRBV4-1,.,.,TRBJ2-7,CASSGDGYEQYF,TGCGCCAGCAGCGGGGACGGCTACGAGCAGTACTTC
TRBV9,.,TRBD2,TRBJ2-7,CASSSPGTSRGEQYF,TGTGCCAGCAGCTCACCCGGGACTAGTAGAGGCGAGCAGTACTTC
TRBV4-2,.,.,TRBJ2-7,CASSPGGGGGEQYF,TGTGCCAGCAGCCCTGGAGGAGGTGGTGGGGAGCAGTACTTC
TRBV9,.,.,TRBJ1-2,CASRPGNNYGYTF,TGTGCCAGCAGGCCAGGGAACAACTATGGCTACACCTTC
TRBV3-1/TRBV3-2,.,.,TRBJ1-1,CASSQNPGRPNTEAFF,TGTGCCAGCAGCCAAAACCCGGGACGCCCGAACACTGAAGCTTTCTTT
TRBV27,.,.,TRBJ2-7,CASSPLSSYEQYF,TGTGCCAGCAGCCCCTTGAGCTCCTACGAGCAGTACTTC
TRBV11-2,.,TRBD2,TRBJ2-3,CASSAASGTPNTQYF,TGTGCCAGCAGCGCGGCTAGCGGGACCCCGAATACGCAGTATTTT
TRBV29-1,few,TRBD1,TRBJ1-2,CSAWTGANYGYTF,TGCAGCGCATGGACAGGAGCTAACTATGGCTACACCTTC
TRBV6-5,.,.,TRBJ1-3,CASSQVQIGNTIYF,TGTGCCAGCAGCCAGGTACAGATCGGAAACACCATATATTTT
TRBV5-1,.,TRBD2,TRBJ2-2,CASSLLTSGDTGELFF,TGCGCCAGCAGCTTGTTAACTAGCGGGGACACCGGGGAGCTGTTTTTT
TRBV4-2,.,TRBD2,TRBJ2-5,CASSPSSSGTGETQYF,TGTGCCAGCAGCCCCAGCTCTAGCGGGACGGGAGAGACCCAGTACTTC
TRBV7-6,.,.,TRBJ2-7,CASSLAHQGGVAYEQYF,TGTGCCAGCAGCTTAGCACACCAAGGGGGGGTCGCCTACGAGCAGTACTTC
TRBV12-3/TRBV12-4,.,.,TRBJ2-2,CASSPPNTGELFF,TGTGCCAGCAGTCCTCCGAACACCGGGGAGCTGTTTTTT
TRBV15,.,.,TRBJ1-4,CATGRGRYEKLFF,TGTGCCACCGGAAGGGGACGATATGAAAAACTGTTTTTT
TRBV5-1,.,TRBD1,TRBJ2-2,CASSQGQHTGELFF,TGCGCCAGCAGCCAGGGACAGCACACCGGGGAGCTGTTTTTT
TRBV4-2,.,TRBD1,TRBJ1-3,CASSQDRQGSGNTIYF,TGTGCCAGCAGCCAAGATAGACAGGGCTCTGGAAACACCATATATTTT
TRBV4-1,.,TRBD1,TRBJ1-6,CASSPTGAYNSPLHF,TGCGCCAGCAGCCCCACAGGGGCCTATAATTCACCCCTCCACTTT
TRBV29-1,once,TRBD2,TRBJ2-5,CSVVPRERWETQYF,TGCAGCGTTGTTCCGCGGGAGCGGTGGGAGACCCAGTACTTC
TRBV5-1,.,.,TRBJ2-5,CASSLMSVEETQYF,TGCGCCAGCAGCTTGATGTCCGTCGAAGAGACCCAGTACTTC
TRBV24-1,once,TRBD1,TRBJ1-4,CATSDVGQGQEKLFF,TGTGCCACCAGTGATGTCGGACAGGGCCAAGAAAAACTGTTTTTT
TRBV7-2,once,TRBD1,TRBJ1-5,CASSPGTGQGAKHF,TGTGCCAGCAGCCCAGGGACGGGACAGGGGGCCAAACATTTT
TRBV7-9,.,TRBD1,TRBJ1-2,CASSQATGESGYTF,TGTGCCAGCAGCCAGGCGACAGGGGAGAGTGGCTACACCTTC
TRBV6-1,.,.,TRBJ1-2,CASSEGLRIHNYGYTF,TGTGCCAGCAGTGAAGGGTTACGGATCCATAACTATGGCTACACCTTC
TRBV11-2,.,.,TRBJ2-5,CASSFRETQYF,TGTGCCAGCAGCTTCAGAGAGACCCAGTACTTC
TRBV12-3/TRBV12-4,.,.,TRBJ2-7,CASSLGQGEQYF,TGTGCCAGCAGTTTAGGTCAGGGCGAGCAGTACTTC
TRBV30,.,TRBD2,TRBJ2-1,CAWTAGGGSGQFF,TGTGCCTGGACCGCGGGGGGCGGGTCAGGGCAGTTCTTC
TRBV5-1,.,TRBD1,TRBJ2-7,CASSLGQGLSYEQYF,TGCGCCAGCAGCTTAGGACAGGGGCTCTCCTACGAGCAGTACTTC
TRBV6-5,.,TRBD2,TRBJ2-3,CASGSSGRAGDTQYF,TGTGCCAGCGGATCTAGCGGGAGGGCTGGAGATACGCAGTATTTT
TRBV19,.,TRBD1,TRBJ1-5,CASSTPHRGGNQPQHF,TGTGCCAGTAGTACCCCCCACAGGGGGGGCAATCAGCCCCAGCATTTT
TRBV24-1,.,TRBD2,TRBJ2-1,CATSDRTSGEQFF,TGTGCCACCAGTGACCGGACTAGCGGAGAGCAGTTCTTC
TRBV28,.,TRBD1,TRBJ1-1,CASRQGGENTEAFF,TGTGCCAGCAGACAGGGGGGGGAGAACACTGAAGCTTTCTTT
TRBV7-8,.,.,TRBJ2-7,CASSLGDESPYEQYF,TGTGCCAGCAGCTTAGGGGACGAGAGCCCCTACGAGCAGTACTTC
TRBV7-2,.,TRBD2,TRBJ2-1,CASSLKREFISYNEQFF,TGTGCCAGCAGCTTAAAGCGGGAGTTTATTTCCTACAATGAGCAGTTCTTC
TRBV2,.,.,TRBJ1-1,CASKEGMNTEAFF,TGTGCCAGCAAGGAGGGAATGAACACTGAAGCTTTCTTT
TRBV7-2,.,.,TRBJ1-4,CASSAPGTSGKLFF,TGTGCCAGCAGCGCGCCCGGGACTAGTGGGAAACTGTTTTTT
TRBV2,.,.,TRBJ1-3,CASRKGLGNTIYF,TGTGCCAGCAGGAAGGGCCTTGGAAACACCATATATTTT
TRBV28,.,.,TRBJ1-4,CASSMITEKLFF,TGTGCCAGCAGTATGATCACGGAAAAACTGTTTTTT
TRBV6-5,.,.,TRBJ2-7,CASSLVNEQYF,TGTGCCAGCAGTCTCGTGAACGAGCAGTACTTC
TRBV6-2/TRBV6-3,.,.,TRBJ2-7,CASSKTRDSYEQYF,TGTGCCAGCAGTAAAACTAGAGATTCCTACGAGCAGTACTTC
TRBV19,.,TRBD1,TRBJ2-6,CASRIGDSSSGANVLTF,TGTGCCAGTAGAATAGGGGACAGTAGCTCTGGGGCCAACGTCCTGACTTTC
TRBV11-3,.,.,TRBJ1-4,CASSHGTREREKLFF,TGTGCCAGCAGCCACGGGACACGTGAGAGGGAAAAACTGTTTTTT
TRBV7-2,.,TRBD2,TRBJ2-5,CASSLGLAGGGKTQYF,TGTGCCAGCAGTCTCGGGCTAGCGGGAGGAGGAAAGACCCAGTACTTC
TRBV9,.,.,TRBJ1-2,CASSVASADYGYTF,TGTGCCAGCAGCGTGGCGTCGGCGGACTATGGCTACACCTTC
TRBV24-1,.,.,TRBJ2-2,CATRPSTGPGGELFF,TGTGCCACCAGGCCTTCGACAGGTCCCGGTGGGGAGCTGTTTTTT
TRBV10-3,.,TRBD1,TRBJ2-2,CAIRKSGTGETGELFF,TGTGCCATCAGGAAATCCGGGACAGGGGAGACCGGGGAGCTGTTTTTT
TRBV30,.,.,TRBJ2-7,CAGSGGLEQYF,TGTGCCGGGAGTGGGGGACTCGAGCAGTACTTC
TRBV6-2/TRBV6-3,once,TRBD2,TRBJ2-3,CASSYSVAGSSADTQYF,TGTGCCAGCAGTTATTCGGTAGCGGGAAGTTCGGCAGATACGCAGTATTTT